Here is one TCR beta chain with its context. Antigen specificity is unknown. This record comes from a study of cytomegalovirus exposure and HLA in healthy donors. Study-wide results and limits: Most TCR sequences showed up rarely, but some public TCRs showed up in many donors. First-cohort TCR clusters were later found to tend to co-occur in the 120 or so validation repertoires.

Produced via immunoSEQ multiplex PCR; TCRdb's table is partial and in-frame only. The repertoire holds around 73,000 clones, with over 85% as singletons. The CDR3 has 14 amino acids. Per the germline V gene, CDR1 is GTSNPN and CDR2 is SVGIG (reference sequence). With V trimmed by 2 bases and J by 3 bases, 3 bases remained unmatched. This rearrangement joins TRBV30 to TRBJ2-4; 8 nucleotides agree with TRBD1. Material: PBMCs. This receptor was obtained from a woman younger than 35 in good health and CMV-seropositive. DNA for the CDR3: TGTGCCTGGAGTAGGACAGGGAGCAAAAACATTCAGTACTTC. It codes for CAWSRTGSKNIQYF.